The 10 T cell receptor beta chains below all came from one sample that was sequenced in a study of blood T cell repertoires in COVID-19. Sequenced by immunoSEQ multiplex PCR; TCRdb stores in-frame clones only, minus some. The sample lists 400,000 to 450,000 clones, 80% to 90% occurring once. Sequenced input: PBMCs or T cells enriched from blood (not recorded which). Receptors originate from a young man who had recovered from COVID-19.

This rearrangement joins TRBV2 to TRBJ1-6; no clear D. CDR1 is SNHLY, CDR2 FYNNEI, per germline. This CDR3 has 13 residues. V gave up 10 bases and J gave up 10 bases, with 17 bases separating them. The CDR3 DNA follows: TGTGCCACCACGGGTGATAGGAGGTCACCCCTCCACTTT. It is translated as CATTGDRRSPLHF.

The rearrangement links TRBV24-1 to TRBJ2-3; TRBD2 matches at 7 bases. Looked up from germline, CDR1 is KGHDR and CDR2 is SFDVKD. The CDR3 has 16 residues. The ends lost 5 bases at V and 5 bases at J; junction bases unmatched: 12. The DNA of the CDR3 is TGTGCCACCAGTGTGGGATTGGCGGGAGTGAGAGATACGCAGTATTTT. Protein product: CATSVGLAGVRDTQYF.

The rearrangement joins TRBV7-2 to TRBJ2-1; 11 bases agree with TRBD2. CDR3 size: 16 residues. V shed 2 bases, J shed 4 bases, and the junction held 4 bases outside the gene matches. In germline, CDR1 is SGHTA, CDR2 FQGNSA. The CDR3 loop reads CASSLRLAGLYNEQFF. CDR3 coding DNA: TGTGCCAGCAGCTTAAGACTAGCGGGGCTTTACAATGAGCAGTTCTTC.

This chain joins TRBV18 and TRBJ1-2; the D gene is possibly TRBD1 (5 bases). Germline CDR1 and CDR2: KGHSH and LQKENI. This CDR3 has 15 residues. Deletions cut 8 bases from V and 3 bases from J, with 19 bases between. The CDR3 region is CASSPMGGMDYGYTF. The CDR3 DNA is TGTGCCAGCAGCCCAATGGGGGGGATGGACTATGGCTACACCTTC.

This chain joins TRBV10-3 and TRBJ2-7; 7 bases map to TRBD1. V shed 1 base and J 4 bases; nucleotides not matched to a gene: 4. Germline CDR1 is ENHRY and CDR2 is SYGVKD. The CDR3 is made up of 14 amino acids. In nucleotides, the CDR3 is TGTGCCATCAGTGAGTTTACAGGGGAATACGAGCAGTACTTC. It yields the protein CAISEFTGEYEQYF.

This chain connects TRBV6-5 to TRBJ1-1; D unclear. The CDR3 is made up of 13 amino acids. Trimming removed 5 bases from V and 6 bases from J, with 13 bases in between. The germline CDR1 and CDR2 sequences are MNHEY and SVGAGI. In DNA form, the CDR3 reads TGTGCCAGCAGTCCCAGAGGAGCCCCTGAAGCTTTCTTT. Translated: CASSPRGAPEAFF.

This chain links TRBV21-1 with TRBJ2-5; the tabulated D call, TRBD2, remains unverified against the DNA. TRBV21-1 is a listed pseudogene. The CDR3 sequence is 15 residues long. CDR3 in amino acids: CASSRGSGSEETQYF. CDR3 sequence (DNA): TGTGCCAGCAGCAGGGGTAGCGGGAGTGAAGAGACCCAGTACTTC.

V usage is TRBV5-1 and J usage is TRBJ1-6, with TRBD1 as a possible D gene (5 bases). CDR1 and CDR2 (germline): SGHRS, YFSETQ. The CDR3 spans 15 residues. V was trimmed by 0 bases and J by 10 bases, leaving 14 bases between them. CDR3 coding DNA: TGCGCCAGCAGCTTGGGCGCAGGGATCAAATCACCCCTCCACTTT. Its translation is CASSLGAGIKSPLHF.

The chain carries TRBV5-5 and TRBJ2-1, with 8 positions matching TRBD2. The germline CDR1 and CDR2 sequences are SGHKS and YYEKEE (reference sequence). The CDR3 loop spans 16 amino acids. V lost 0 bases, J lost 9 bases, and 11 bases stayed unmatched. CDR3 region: CASSLVREAAGVEQFF. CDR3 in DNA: TGTGCCAGCAGCTTGGTGCGGGAGGCCGCCGGGGTTGAGCAGTTCTTC.

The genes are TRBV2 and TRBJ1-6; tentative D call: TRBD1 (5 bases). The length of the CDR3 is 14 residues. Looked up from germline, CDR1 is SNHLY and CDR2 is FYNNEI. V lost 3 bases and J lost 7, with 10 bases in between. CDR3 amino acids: CASSEARVNSPLHF. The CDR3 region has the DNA TGTGCCAGCAGTGAGGCCAGGGTAAATTCACCCCTCCACTTT.